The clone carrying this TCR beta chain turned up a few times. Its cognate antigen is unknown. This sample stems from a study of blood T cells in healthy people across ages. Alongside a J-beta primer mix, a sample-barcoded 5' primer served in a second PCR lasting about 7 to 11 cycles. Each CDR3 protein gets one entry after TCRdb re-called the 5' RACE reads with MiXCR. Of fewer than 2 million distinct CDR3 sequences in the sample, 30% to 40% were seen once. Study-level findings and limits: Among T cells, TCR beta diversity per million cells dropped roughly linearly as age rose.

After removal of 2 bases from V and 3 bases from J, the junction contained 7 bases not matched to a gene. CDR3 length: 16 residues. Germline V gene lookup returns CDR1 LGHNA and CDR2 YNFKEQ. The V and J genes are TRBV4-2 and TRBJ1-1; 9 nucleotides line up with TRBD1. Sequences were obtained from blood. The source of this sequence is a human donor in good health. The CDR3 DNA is TGTGCCAGCAGCCAACCAGGACAGGGGATGGACACTGAAGCTTTCTTT. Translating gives CASSQPGQGMDTEAFF.